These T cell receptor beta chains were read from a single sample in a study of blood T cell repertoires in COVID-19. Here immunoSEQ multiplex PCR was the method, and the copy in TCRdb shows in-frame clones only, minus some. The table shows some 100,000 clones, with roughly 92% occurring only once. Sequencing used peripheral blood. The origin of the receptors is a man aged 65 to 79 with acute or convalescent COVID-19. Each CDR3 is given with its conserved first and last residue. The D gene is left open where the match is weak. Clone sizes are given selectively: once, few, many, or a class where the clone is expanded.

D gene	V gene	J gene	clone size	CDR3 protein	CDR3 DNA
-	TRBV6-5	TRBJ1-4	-	CASSKQGRYEKLFF	TGTGCCAGCAGTAAACAGGGCCGGTATGAAAAACTGTTTTTT
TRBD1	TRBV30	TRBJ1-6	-	CAWGQGANSPLHF	TGTGCCTGGGGACAGGGCGCCAATTCACCCCTCCACTTT
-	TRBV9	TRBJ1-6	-	CASSVAQGYSPLHF	TGTGCCAGCAGCGTAGCCCAGGGGTATTCACCCCTCCACTTT
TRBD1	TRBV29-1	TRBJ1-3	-	CSVEQGAGNTIYF	TGCAGCGTGGAACAGGGGGCTGGAAACACCATATATTTT
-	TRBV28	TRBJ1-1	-	CASQSLNTEAFF	TGTGCCAGCCAGTCGCTGAACACTGAAGCTTTCTTT
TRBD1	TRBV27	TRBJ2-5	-	CASSVGQGADLGFETQYF	TGTGCCAGCAGTGTTGGACAGGGGGCGGACCTCGGTTTCGAGACCCAGTACTTC
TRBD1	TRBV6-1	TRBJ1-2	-	CASSEMRTGFLGYTF	TGTGCCAGCAGTGAAATGAGGACAGGATTTTTGGGCTACACCTTC
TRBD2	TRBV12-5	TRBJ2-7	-	CASGLALLMGSGYEQYF	TGTGCTAGTGGTTTGGCCCTCTTAATGGGTAGCGGGTACGAGCAGTACTTC
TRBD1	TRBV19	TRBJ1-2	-	CASSKGQGVPNYGYTF	TGTGCCAGTAGTAAGGGACAGGGGGTCCCTAACTATGGCTACACCTTC
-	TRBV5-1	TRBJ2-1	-	CASSLARGSNNEQFF	TGCGCCAGCAGCTTGGCCAGGGGCTCGAACAATGAGCAGTTCTTC
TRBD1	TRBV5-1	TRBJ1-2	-	CASSLVGQVGYGYTF	TGCGCCAGCAGCTTGGTCGGACAGGTGGGGTATGGCTACACCTTC
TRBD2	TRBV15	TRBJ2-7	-	CATSVRLAPYEQYF	TGTGCCACCAGCGTACGACTAGCTCCCTACGAGCAGTACTTC
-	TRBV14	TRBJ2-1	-	CASSQVAAASYNEQFF	TGTGCCAGCAGCCAAGTTGCAGCGGCTTCCTACAATGAGCAGTTCTTC
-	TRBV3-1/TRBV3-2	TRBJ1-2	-	CASSQVREAYGYTF	TGTGCCAGCAGCCAAGTCAGGGAGGCCTATGGCTACACCTTC
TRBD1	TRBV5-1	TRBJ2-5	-	CASSRTDRGLGETQYF	TGCGCCAGCAGCCGAACGGACAGGGGGCTAGGGGAGACCCAGTACTTC
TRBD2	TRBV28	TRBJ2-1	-	CASRRPGPAGDEQFF	TGTGCCAGCAGGCGTCCGGGACCCGCGGGGGATGAGCAGTTCTTC
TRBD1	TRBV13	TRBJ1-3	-	CASSRTGTSGNTIYF	TGTGCCAGCAGCCGGACAGGGACCTCTGGAAACACCATATATTTT
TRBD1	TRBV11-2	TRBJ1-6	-	CASSSRGTVRSPLHF	TGTGCCAGCAGCTCTAGGGGGACAGTACGCTCACCCCTCCACTTT
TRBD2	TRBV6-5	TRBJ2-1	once	CASRSSGGLINEQFF	TGTGCCAGCAGGTCTAGCGGGGGGCTCATCAATGAGCAGTTCTTC
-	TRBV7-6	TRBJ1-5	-	CASSFQDNQPQHF	TGTGCCAGCAGCTTTCAGGATAATCAGCCCCAGCATTTT
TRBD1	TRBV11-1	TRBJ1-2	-	CASSPRQGAYGYTF	TGTGCCAGCAGCCCGCGACAGGGGGCGTACGGCTACACCTTC
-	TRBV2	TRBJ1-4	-	CASSPQPPEKLFF	TGTGCCAGCAGTCCACAGCCTCCGGAAAAACTGTTTTTT
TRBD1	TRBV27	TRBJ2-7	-	CASSLWDRPYEQYF	TGTGCCAGCAGTTTATGGGACAGACCCTACGAGCAGTACTTC
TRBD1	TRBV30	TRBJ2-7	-	CAMDRGGYEQYF	TGTGCTATGGACAGGGGGGGCTACGAGCAGTACTTC